These 11 T cell receptor beta chains originate from one sample sequenced in a study of cytomegalovirus exposure and HLA in healthy donors. The PCR was carried out with 60 Vbeta primers and 13 Jbeta primers. Assay: immunoSEQ multiplex PCR; the TCRdb copy retains only in-frame clones and omits some. In all, the sample yields 130,000 or so clones. The sequenced sample consisted of PBMCs. The receptors stem from a woman between 40 and 50 years old in good health and CMV-seronegative.

The rearrangement uses TRBV28 and TRBJ1-1; D is unclear. Germline values: CDR1 MDHEN, CDR2 SYDVKM. The CDR3 sequence is 14 residues long. Trimming removed 6 bases at V and 1 base at J, with 12 bases between. The DNA of the CDR3 is TGTGCCAGCAGCCTAAATATACCGAACACTGAAGCTTTCTTT. Amino acid sequence: CASSLNIPNTEAFF.

The chain joins TRBV29-1 to TRBJ2-5; the D gene is possibly TRBD1 (6 bases). V dropped 8 bases and J dropped 1 base, with 14 bases sitting between them. The CDR3 is made up of 13 amino acids. Germline-derived CDR1 and CDR2 are SQVTM and ANQGSEA. The CDR3: CSTPRDTQETQYF. CDR3 coding DNA: TGCAGCACCCCCCGGGACACCCAAGAGACCCAGTACTTC. Filled out from reference TRBV29-1 and TRBJ2-5, the complete variable domain reads SAVISQKPSRDICQRGTSLTIQCQVDSQVTMMFWYRQQPGQSLTLIATANQGSEATYESGFVIDKFPISRPNLTFSTLTVSNMSPEDSSIYLCSTPRDTQETQYFGPGTRLLVL.

The chain carries TRBV7-9 and TRBJ2-7; 7 bases match TRBD1. CDR1 and CDR2 (germline): SEHNR, FQNEAQ (reference sequence). J was trimmed by 1 base and V by 4 bases; bases with no gene match: 4. The CDR3 spans 14 residues. This CDR3 reads CASSSYRGSYEQYF. The CDR3 DNA follows: TGTGCCAGCAGCTCCTACAGGGGATCCTACGAGCAGTACTTC.

The V gene is TRBV27, the J gene TRBJ1-2; D gene uncertain. Germline V gene lookup returns CDR1 MNHEY and CDR2 SMNVEV (reference sequence). The CDR3 extends over 15 amino acids. V was trimmed by 7 bases and J by 1 base, leaving 16 bases between them. The CDR3 sequence: CASTLSVADNYGYTF. CDR3 DNA sequence: TGTGCCAGCACCCTAAGTGTAGCGGATAACTATGGCTACACCTTC.

This chain joins TRBV14 and TRBJ2-1, with 11 bases aligning to TRBD2. The CDR3 consists of 15 residues. With V trimmed by 1 base and J by 7 bases, 3 bases remained unmatched. CDR1 is SGHDN and CDR2 is FVKESK in the germline V gene. The CDR3 sequence is CASSQVLAGGNEQFF. CDR3 nucleotide sequence: TGTGCCAGCAGCCAAGTCCTAGCGGGGGGTAATGAGCAGTTCTTC.

The V gene is TRBV4-3, the J gene TRBJ1-3; no clear D. Germline V gives CDR1 LGHNA, CDR2 YSLEER. The CDR3 runs 13 residues. The germline V and J ends were trimmed by 1 base and 4 bases, with 5 bases remaining between them. CDR3: CASSQGQGNTIYF. The CDR3 DNA follows: TGCGCCAGCAGCCAAGGACAAGGAAACACCATATATTTT.

V gene TRBV5-1 combines with J gene TRBJ1-1, with a weak D call TRBD1 (5 bases). CDR1 SGHRS and CDR2 YFSETQ come from the germline V gene. The CDR3 length is 14 residues. V was clipped by 2 bases and J by 8 bases, with 16 bases between them. For the CDR3, the DNA is TGCGCCAGCAGCTTAGGCGGCAGACAGCGCGAAGCTTTCTTT. Amino acid sequence: CASSLGGRQREAFF.

This sequence joins TRBV18 and TRBJ1-1, with TRBD1 as a possible D gene (5 bases). This CDR3 contains 17 residues. Trimming removed 4 bases from V and 1 base from J, with 19 bases in between. The germline gives CDR1 KGHSH, CDR2 LQKENI. The CDR3 DNA reads TGTGCCAGCTCACGGGAACTCGCAGGGATACAGAACACTGAAGCTTTCTTT. Translation: CASSRELAGIQNTEAFF. Full variable domain (missing parts from reference TRBV18 and TRBJ1-1): NAGVMQNPRHLVRRRGQEARLRCSPMKGHSHVYWYRQLPEEGLKFMVYLQKENIIDESGMPKERFSAEFPKEGPSILRIQQVVRGDSAAYFCASSRELAGIQNTEAFFGQGTRLTVV.

The V and J genes are TRBV13 and TRBJ2-1; possibly TRBD2 for D (5 bases). Between the trimmed V and J ends, which lost 4 bases and 0 bases, there was a span of 13 bases. The V gene's germline CDR1 is PRHDT and CDR2 FYEKMQ (reference sequence). This CDR3 comprises 16 residues. CDR3 nucleotides: TGTGCCAGCAGCTCGTTTCCAGGAGGCTCCTACAATGAGCAGTTCTTC. Protein product: CASSSFPGGSYNEQFF.

The chain uses TRBV11-3 and TRBJ2-1; a possible D gene is TRBD2 (5 bases). The germline CDR1 and CDR2 sequences are SGHNT and YENEEA. Deletions cut 3 bases from V and 8 bases from J, with 17 bases between. This CDR3 is 15 amino acids long. The CDR3 DNA reads as TGTGCCAGCAGCTTCGTTGAGGGTCAATCCTATGAGCAGTTCTTC. The encoded protein is CASSFVEGQSYEQFF.

The rearrangement joins TRBV4-2 to TRBJ2-7; the match to TRBD2 covers 11 bases. The CDR3 length is 16 residues. Unmatched junction bases numbered 7, after V lost 3 bases and J lost 3 bases. The V gene's germline CDR1 is LGHNA and CDR2 YNFKEQ. The CDR3 loop is CASSHLETSGNYEQYF. The CDR3, as DNA: TGTGCCAGCAGCCATCTGGAGACTAGCGGGAACTACGAGCAGTACTTC.